This T cell receptor beta chain was captured in a study of OX40 agonist ivuxolimab in advanced cancers. Notes on the research overall: The costimulatory receptor OX40 (CD134) was targeted by ivuxolimab, a fully human IgG2 agonistic monoclonal antibody. Intravenous ivuxolimab was administered to patients every 2 weeks at six dose levels: 0.01, 0.1, 0.3, 1.5, 3 and 10 mg/kg. Of the approximately 50 patients in dose escalation, 19 had hepatocellular carcinoma, some 15 had melanoma, 9 had renal cell carcinoma and 9 had head and neck cancer. The dose-escalation cohort was around 84% male with a mean age of around 62 years, ranging from about 20 to 80. Prior anti-PD-1, anti-PD-L1 or anti-CTLA-4 therapy was permitted, and checkpoint inhibitors had been received by roughly 42% of dose-escalation patients. Partial responses occurred in three dose-escalation patients, of whom one had hepatocellular carcinoma and two had cutaneous melanoma. The purpose of peripheral TCRbeta sequencing was to test whether ivuxolimab changed TCR sequence diversity and led to clonal T-cell expansion. The paper describes the monotherapy dose-escalation part (N ≈ 52 patients) of the phase I trial of ivuxolimab. General study outcomes and caveats: At doses of 0.1 to 3.0 mg/kg, clonal expansion of both CD4+ and CD8+ T cells in blood was seen between baseline and week 6. Antigen specificity was not determined for the clonally expanded peripheral T cells. In partial responders in the 0.1-3.0 mg/kg groups, normalized peripheral clonal expansion was found to be among the lowest, especially among CD8+ T cells. After ivuxolimab, expanded clones were on average more numerous among CD8+ T cells than among CD4+ T cells. Low levels of normalized T-cell clonal expansion were also seen in some patients who did not respond.

As regards this clone: Its antigen has not been determined. Base qualities are not recorded, but no much larger clone differs from it by a single base.

There are 17 amino acids in the CDR3, from cysteine to phenylalanine inclusive. Solely the CDR3 DNA is kept, with 51 bases framed from the first base. Compared with germline, V lacks 3 bases and J lacks 4 bases; bases without a gene match: 13. Sequences MDHEN (CDR1) and SYDVKM (CDR2) are obtained from the germline V gene. Patients with a history of autoimmune disease or receiving systemic immunosuppression were excluded from the trial. In every dose cohort, peripheral blood was drawn for TCR sequencing at baseline, cycle 4 day 1, and cycle 7 day 1. The samples were drawn from a first-in-human, open-label, multicenter phase I dose-escalation trial of ivuxolimab. Adults with locally advanced or metastatic head and neck squamous cell, hepatocellular, melanoma or renal cell carcinoma were enrolled in the trial. Before TCR sequencing, CD4+ T cells and CD8+ T cells from peripheral blood were sorted into separate populations.

For sequencing of the TCRbeta CDR3 region, genomic DNA was extracted from the sorted cells. The immunoSEQ Assay was used for sequencing of TCRbeta CDR3 regions. As stored in TCRdb, this immuneACCESS dataset retains in-frame rearrangements with V and J assigned. A fraction of the clones does not appear; measured against another copy, unresolved V genes explain less than half of the discrepancy, and the remainder lacks a known reason. The sample table lists approximately 94,000 clones, under 95% of them with a count of one. The biggest ten clones account for 0.45% to 0.65% of the sample. Sample: CD4+ or CD8+ T cells sorted from blood, taken in a trial of the OX40 agonist ivuxolimab. This receptor was obtained from an adult with an advanced solid tumor such as melanoma, head and neck, liver or kidney cancer. In this chain, TRBV28 is recombined with TRBJ1-1; 8 central bases correspond to TRBD1. CDR3 region: CASSFRGQDPLGTEAFF. Here is the DNA: TGTGCCAGCAGTTTTCGGGGACAGGACCCTCTGGGCACTGAAGCTTTCTTT.